The 11 T cell receptor beta chains below were found in one sample sequenced in a study of shared clonotypes between healthy human individuals. Libraries were prepared by immunoSEQ multiplex PCR; TCRdb keeps only in-frame clonotypes and omits some of them. Among 2 million to 2.5 million clones listed, just over 90% were seen once. The sample consisted of naive CD4+ T cells from PBMCs. As to subset: CD45RA+ positively selected. Receptors originate from a man between 18 and 29 years old in good health. Some clones in this sample may be carry-over from other donors' samples.

This chain joins TRBV6-5 and TRBJ1-5; unclear D gene. This CDR3 is 16 amino acids long. The V and J ends lost 4 bases and 4 bases respectively, with 17 bases between them. Germline CDR1 MNHEY, CDR2 SVGAGI. The CDR3 DNA reads TGTGCCAGCAGTTCGCGTGCTCTGGGGTTAAATCAGCCCCAGCATTTT. Protein: CASSSRALGLNQPQHF.

CDR3 residues: CASIIGGGSQASSYEQYF. The CDR3, as DNA: TGTGCCAGCATCATAGGGGGAGGGAGTCAGGCCAGCTCCTACGAGCAGTACTTC. The chain combines TRBV28 with TRBJ2-7, with D possibly matching TRBD2 (7 bases). V lost 7 bases to trimming and J lost 0 bases, with 25 bases between them. The CDR3 spans 18 residues. CDR1 MDHEN and CDR2 SYDVKM come from the germline V gene.

The chain combines TRBV5-4 with TRBJ2-7; D may correspond to TRBD1 or TRBD2 (5 bases each). Germline V lookup: CDR1 SGHNT, CDR2 YYREEE (reference sequence). The ends were cut back, 0 bases at V and 3 bases at J, with 13 bases in the middle. The CDR3 is 15 amino acids. This CDR3 is CASSLGGDRSYEQYF. CDR3 in DNA: TGTGCCAGCAGCTTGGGAGGGGACCGAAGCTACGAGCAGTACTTC.

V usage is TRBV11-2 and J usage is TRBJ1-1; D remains ambiguous. V was clipped by 0 bases and J by 5 bases, with 13 bases between them. The CDR3 is made up of 15 amino acids. Germline V gene sequence: CDR1 SGHAT, CDR2 FQNNGV. The CDR3 DNA follows: TGTGCCAGCAGCTTAGAGGTTGGGGTGTTGACTGAAGCTTTCTTT. Translation: CASSLEVGVLTEAFF.

The V call is TRBV25-1, the J call TRBJ1-5, with TRBD1 identical over 8 bases. The CDR3 consists of 17 residues. Germline CDR1 and CDR2: MGHDK and SYGVNS. The trim removed 8 bases at V and 2 bases at J, leaving 14 bases unmatched. The CDR3 sequence: CASESGQGRAGNQPQHF. The DNA of the CDR3 is TGTGCCAGCGAGAGCGGACAGGGCCGGGCGGGCAATCAGCCCCAGCATTTT.

V is TRBV10-2 and J is TRBJ2-1; 11 bases map to TRBD2. The CDR3 sequence is 15 residues long. Germline trimming cut 7 bases from V and 9 bases from J; bases unmatched to any gene: 11. CDR1 and CDR2 (germline): WSHSY, SAAADI. The CDR3 DNA sequence: TGCGCCAGCACCCCACTAGCGGGAGAATTTGGTGAGCAGTTCTTC. Encoded protein: CASTPLAGEFGEQFF.

The rearrangement uses TRBV6-5 and TRBJ2-2; no firm D call. Looked up from germline, CDR1 is MNHEY and CDR2 is SVGAGI. The CDR3 totals 14 residues. V was cut by 2 bases and J by 7 bases, with 11 bases left in between. CDR3: CASSYRIAGGELFF. As DNA, the CDR3 is TGTGCCAGCAGTTACCGGATAGCTGGCGGGGAGCTGTTTTTT.

Notes on this clone: Other nucleotide sequences in the sample specify the same CDR3. The chain couples TRBV18 to TRBJ1-2; weak D call: TRBD1 (6 bases). From germline, CDR1 is KGHSH and CDR2 LQKENI. Trimming removed 3 bases at V and 4 bases at J, with 15 bases between. The CDR3 runs 15 residues. CDR3 sequence (DNA): TGTGCCAGCTCACCTCCCCGGGGGGGCGGCTATGGCTACACCTTC. It translates to CASSPPRGGGYGYTF.

This chain connects TRBV6-4 to TRBJ2-3; possibly TRBD2 for D (6 bases). This CDR3 comprises 13 residues. CDR1 is MRHNA, CDR2 SNTAGT, per germline. Trimming stripped 2 bases from V and 7 bases from J, with 10 bases between. CDR3 sequence (DNA): TGTGCCAGCAGTGACCGAGGAGGGAATACGCAGTATTTT. Amino acid sequence: CASSDRGGNTQYF.

The chain has TRBV5-1 and TRBJ2-5, with TRBD2 matching over 8 bases. V dropped 6 bases and J dropped 1; count of bases not matched to a gene: 5. Germline CDR1 reads SGHRS; CDR2 reads YFSETQ. This CDR3 comprises 14 residues. CDR3 residues: CASTKGLGQETQYF. In nucleotides, the CDR3 is TGCGCCAGCACCAAGGGACTAGGCCAAGAGACCCAGTACTTC.

This chain uses TRBV14 with TRBJ2-4; TRBD1 is a possible D gene (6 bases). From germline, CDR1 is SGHDN and CDR2 FVKESK. The CDR3 is made up of 13 amino acids. V dropped 2 bases and J dropped 11 bases, with 13 bases sitting between them. The CDR3 loop is CASSQNQGQVQYF. The CDR3 DNA reads TGTGCCAGCAGCCAAAATCAGGGGCAGGTTCAGTACTTC.